The present TCR beta chain was sequenced within a study of blood T cells in healthy people across ages. The CDR3 is 13 amino acids. Germline V gene data show CDR1 as LGHDT and CDR2 as YNNKEL (reference sequence). Between the trimmed V and J ends, which lost 0 bases and 5 bases, there was a span of 8 bases. A sample-barcoded 5' primer and a J-beta primer mix were used in a second PCR of about 7 to 12 cycles. TCRdb called the 5' RACE reads again in MiXCR, with one record for every CDR3 protein. The sample carries about 1.8 million distinct CDR3 sequences, roughly 52% recorded once. This clonotype has just a few counts.

The chain combines TRBV3-1 with TRBJ2-7; D remains unclear. The receptor was derived from a woman in her thirties or forties in good health. The sequenced sample consisted of blood. This chain's CDR3 is CASSQEQQNEQYF. The CDR3 coding sequence is TGTGCCAGCAGCCAAGAGCAGCAGAACGAGCAGTACTTC.